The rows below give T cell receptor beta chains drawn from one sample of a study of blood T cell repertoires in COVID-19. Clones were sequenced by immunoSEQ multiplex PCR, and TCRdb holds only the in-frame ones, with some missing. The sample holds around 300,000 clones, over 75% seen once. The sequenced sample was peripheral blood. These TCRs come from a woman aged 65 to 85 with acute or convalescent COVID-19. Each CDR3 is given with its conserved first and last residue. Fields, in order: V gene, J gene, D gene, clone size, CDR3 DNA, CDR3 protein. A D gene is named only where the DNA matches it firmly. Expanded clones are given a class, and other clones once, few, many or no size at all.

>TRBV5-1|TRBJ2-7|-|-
TGCGCCAGCAGCTTCGGGACCGGGGGGCACTACGAGCAGTACTTC
CASSFGTGGHYEQYF
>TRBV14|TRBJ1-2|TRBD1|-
TGTGCCAGCAGCCAATTCACGGGACAGAACTATGGCTACACCTTC
CASSQFTGQNYGYTF
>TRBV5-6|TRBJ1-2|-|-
TGTGCCAGCAGCTTGGTAGGGAGCTATGGCTACACCTTC
CASSLVGSYGYTF
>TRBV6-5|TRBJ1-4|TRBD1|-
TGTGCCAGCAGAGAGACAGGGAGTGAAAAACTGTTTTTT
CASRETGSEKLFF
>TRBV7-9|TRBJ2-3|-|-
TGTGCCAGCAGCTTACCCCCAGGGGATACGCAGTATTTT
CASSLPPGDTQYF
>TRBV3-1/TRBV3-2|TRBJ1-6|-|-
TGTGCCAGCAGCCCCCGGGTTTTAGGCCTTTCACCCCTCCACTTT
CASSPRVLGLSPLHF
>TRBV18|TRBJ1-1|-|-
TGTGCCAGCTCAACTCAGGAGAACACTGAAGCTTTCTTT
CASSTQENTEAFF
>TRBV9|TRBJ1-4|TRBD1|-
TGTGCCAGCCCCAGCGAAGACAGGGTTCGCGAAAAACTGTTTTTT
CASPSEDRVREKLFF
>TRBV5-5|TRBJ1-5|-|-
TGTGCCAGCAGCTTGGCAGGGGATCGCAATCAGCCCCAGCATTTT
CASSLAGDRNQPQHF
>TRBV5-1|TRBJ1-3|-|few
TGCGCCAGCAGCTTGGCCCCGGGAACTGGAAACACCATATATTTT
CASSLAPGTGNTIYF
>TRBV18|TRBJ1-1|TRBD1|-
TGTGCCAGCCTACCACAGGGGGCCGGAACTGAAGCTTTCTTT
CASLPQGAGTEAFF
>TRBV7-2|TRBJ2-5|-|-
TGTGCCAGCAGCTTAGGACAGGCGGTGAAGACCCAGTACTTC
CASSLGQAVKTQYF